Below are 21 T cell receptor beta chains sequenced from a single sample in a study of CD8+CD57+ T cells in acquired aplastic anemia. The TCR beta profiling, which covered VDJ combination and CDR3 sequence, was carried out using genomic DNA as the template. TCRdb re-derived calls from the reads in MiXCR, one entry per CDR3 protein. Of roughly 180,000 distinct CDR3 sequences detected, 45% to 60% appear once; the ten largest clones hold roughly 13%. Previously, flow cytometry had revealed CD8+CD57+ cell expansion in the patients chosen for sequencing. Sequencing used sorted CD4+, CD8+, or CD8+CD57+ T cells (not recorded which) from PBMCs. The receptors stem from a human donor with aplastic anemia.

This clonotype has ten or more counts. The chain carries TRBV5-4 and TRBJ1-2; D is perhaps TRBD1 (6 bases). This CDR3 contains 15 residues. Germline lookup yields CDR1 SGHNT and CDR2 YYREEE (reference sequence). V was cut by 9 bases and J by 0 bases, with 18 bases left in between. The DNA of the CDR3 is TGTGCCACCTTAACGGACAGTATGGCTAACTATGGCTACACCTTC. This translates into CATLTDSMANYGYTF. Drawing the rest from reference TRBV5-4 and TRBJ1-2, the complete variable domain is ETGVTQSPTHLIKTRGQQVTLRCSSQSGHNTVSWYQQALGQGPQFIFQYYREEENGRGNFPPRFSGLQFPNYSSELNVNALELDDSALYLCATLTDSMANYGYTFGSGTRLTVV.

About this clonotype: A much larger clone sits a single nucleotide away, making a read error possible. As the CDR3 is not closed by the conserved phenylalanine or tryptophan, this likely results from a read error. The chain is built from TRBV19 and TRBJ2-3, with 14 bases aligning to TRBD2. The CDR3 totals 17 residues. Germline CDR1 and CDR2: LNHDA and SQIVND (reference sequence). V shed 5 bases and J 2 bases; nucleotides not matched to a gene: 6. CDR3 DNA: TGTGCCAGTAGTTCTCGGACTAGCGGGGGGTTCACAGATACGCAGTATCTT. This gives the protein CASSSRTSGGFTDTQYL.

V usage is TRBV15 and J usage is TRBJ1-4; no reliable D call. This CDR3 is 13 amino acids long. Germline V gene data show CDR1 as LNHNV and CDR2 as YYDKDF (reference sequence). Trimming pared 5 bases from V and 8 bases from J, leaving 12 bases between. This CDR3 is CATSPPEREKLFF. The CDR3, as DNA: TGTGCCACCAGCCCACCTGAACGAGAAAAACTGTTTTTT.

J is TRBJ2-7 and V is TRBV20-1; D gene ambiguous. In germline, CDR1 is DFQATT, CDR2 SNEGSKA (reference sequence). The CDR3 sequence is 12 residues long. The V end was cut by 2 bases, the J end by 2 bases, with 7 bases between. CDR3 coding DNA: TGCAGTGCTAGATTGGACGCCTACGAGCAGTACTTC. The encoded protein is CSARLDAYEQYF.

The CDR3 here is CASSLGAHRDRGVYEQYF. The CDR3 nucleotides are TGTGCCAGCAGTTTAGGGGCACACCGGGACAGGGGGGTGTACGAGCAGTACTTC. V is TRBV12-3 or TRBV12-4 and J is TRBJ2-7; 11 bases are shared with TRBD1. J was trimmed by 4 bases and V by 1 base; bases with no gene match: 12. The length of the CDR3 is 18 residues.

The V gene is TRBV29-1, the J gene TRBJ1-2; a possible D gene is TRBD1 (6 bases). Looked up from germline, CDR1 is SQVTM and CDR2 is ANQGSEA. There are 14 residues in the CDR3. The V end was cut by 4 bases, the J end by 0 bases, with 12 bases between. This chain's CDR3 is CSVGGQGANYGYTF. As DNA, the CDR3 is TGCAGCGTTGGGGGGCAGGGAGCTAACTATGGCTACACCTTC.

This clonotype was seen only a few times. The chain joins TRBV30 to TRBJ1-4; D is unresolved. Germline values: CDR1 GTSNPN, CDR2 SVGIG (reference sequence). This CDR3 is built from 14 residues. V lost 4 bases and J 0 bases, leaving 9 bases between the germline ends. The CDR3 spells CAWTALATNEKLFF. CDR3 nucleotides: TGTGCCTGGACGGCATTAGCAACTAATGAAAAACTGTTTTTT.

This clonotype was seen a handful of times. CDR3 nucleotides: TGTGCCAGCTCCCCGACGGGAGGGGGGCTATACAATGAGCAGTTCTTC. Amino acids: CASSPTGGGLYNEQFF. This chain links TRBV24-1 with TRBJ2-1, with 8 bases aligning to TRBD2. Unmatched junction bases numbered 15, after V lost 11 bases and J lost 4 bases. Germline CDR1 reads KGHDR; CDR2 reads SFDVKD. CDR3 length: 16 amino acids.

The gene calls are TRBV2 and TRBJ2-1, with D uncertain. Germline V gene lookup returns CDR1 SNHLY and CDR2 FYNNEI. The CDR3 covers 14 residues. V was clipped by 4 bases and J by 5 bases, with 12 bases between them. CDR3 sequence (DNA): TGTGCCAGCAGTGGGCCTAGTAGAGACAATGAGCAGTTCTTC. Its translation is CASSGPSRDNEQFF. The full variable domain, completed using reference TRBV2 and TRBJ2-1, is EPEVTQTPSHQVTQMGQEVILRCVPISNHLYFYWYRQILGQKVEFLVSFYNNEISEKSEIFDDQFSVERPDGSNFTLKIRSTKLEDSAMYFCASSGPSRDNEQFFGPGTRLTVL.

A note on this clonotype: A much larger clone is a single base away; this may be a read error. The gene calls are TRBV7-9 and TRBJ1-1, with a tentative D call TRBD1 (5 bases). V was shortened by 0 bases and J by 6 bases, with 11 bases between the two germline ends. Germline values: CDR1 SEHNR, CDR2 FQNEAQ (reference sequence). The CDR3 length is 14 residues. CDR3 bases: TGTGCCAGCAGCTTAGCGGGGCCCAACGCTGAAGCTTTCTTT. Protein: CASSLAGPNAEAFF.

Note on this clonotype: The junction shows a germline mismatch at one end, possibly a read error. Written as DNA, the CDR3 is TGTGCCAGCAGCGGGACTCCTGATGATTACTACAAGCAGTACTTC. Protein sequence: CASSGTPDDYYKQYF. The chain is built from TRBV2 and TRBJ2-7; D might be TRBD2 (6 bases). This CDR3 comprises 15 residues. Germline loops: CDR1 SNHLY, CDR2 FYNNEI. The full variable domain, rest sourced from reference TRBV2 and TRBJ2-7, is EPEVTQTPSHQVTQMGQEVILRCVPISNHLYFYWYRQILGQKVEFLVSFYNNEISEKSEIFDDQFSVERPDGSNFTLKIRSTKLEDSAMYFCASSGTPDDYYKQYFGPGTRLTVT.

This clonotype was seen many times. V usage is TRBV9 and J usage is TRBJ2-1; TRBD2 matches at 8 bases. J was trimmed by 8 bases and V by 3 bases; bases with no gene match: 13. The CDR3 has 16 residues. Germline V gene lookup returns CDR1 SGDLS and CDR2 YYNGEE. For the CDR3, the DNA is TGTGCCAGCAGCGCCCGGGGGGCGGGGGGAAGGGATGAGCAGTTCTTC. Its protein product is CASSARGAGGRDEQFF. Looking up the rest from reference TRBV9 and TRBJ2-1 gives the full variable domain: DSGVTQTPKHLITATGQRVTLRCSPRSGDLSVYWYQQSLDQGLQFLIQYYNGEERAKGNILERFSAQQFPDLHSELNLSSLELGDSALYFCASSARGAGGRDEQFFGPGTRLTVL.

This chain connects TRBV15 to TRBJ2-1; 7 nucleotides line up with TRBD1. Germline lookup yields CDR1 LNHNV and CDR2 YYDKDF (reference sequence). J gave up 6 bases and V 4 bases, and 9 bases lay outside the gene matches. The CDR3 spans 15 residues. The CDR3 here is CATSKDRIGLNEQFF. The DNA of the CDR3 is TGTGCCACCAGCAAGGACAGGATTGGGCTCAATGAGCAGTTCTTC.

This clonotype is a singleton in its sample. The CDR3 protein is CSARDPHYEQYF. The CDR3 coding sequence is TGCAGTGCTAGAGATCCCCACTACGAGCAGTACTTC. This chain joins TRBV20-1 and TRBJ2-7; no firm D call. Germline V gene data show CDR1 as DFQATT and CDR2 as SNEGSKA (reference sequence). The CDR3 is made up of 12 amino acids. Trimming took 0 bases from V and 3 from J, leaving 6 bases between them.

This sequence joins TRBV5-6 and TRBJ1-1; D might be TRBD1 (5 bases). V was clipped by 5 bases and J by 5 bases, with 25 bases between them. This CDR3 spans 17 amino acids. Germline loops: CDR1 SGHDT, CDR2 YYEEEE. CDR3 region: CASRSGGRQRARTEAFF. The CDR3 coding sequence is TGTGCCAGCAGGTCGGGAGGTCGACAGAGGGCGAGGACTGAAGCTTTCTTT. Full variable domain (outside the CDR3, taken from reference TRBV5-6 and TRBJ1-1): DAGVTQSPTHLIKTRGQQVTLRCSPKSGHDTVSWYQQALGQGPQFIFQYYEEEERQRGNFPDRFSGHQFPNYSSELNVNALLLGDSALYLCASRSGGRQRARTEAFFGQGTRLTVV.

The chain has TRBV24-1 and TRBJ2-3, with 7 bases matching TRBD2. There are 16 residues in the CDR3. Per germline, CDR1 KGHDR and CDR2 SFDVKD. With V trimmed by 4 bases and J by 1 base, 7 bases remained unmatched. The CDR3 region has the DNA TGTGCCACCAGTGACTCAGCGGGGTTAGGCACAGATACGCAGTATTTT. Encoded protein: CATSDSAGLGTDTQYF.

The V call is TRBV11-3, the J call TRBJ1-2; 8 bases align to TRBD1. Germline V gives CDR1 SGHNT, CDR2 YENEEA. Trimming took 5 bases from V and 11 from J; bases not matched to a gene: 7. CDR3 length: 12 amino acids. In DNA, the CDR3 is TGTGCCAGCAGCCCCCGGACAGGGTGGTACACCTTC. Translating gives CASSPRTGWYTF. Filled out from reference TRBV11-3 and TRBJ1-2, the complete variable domain reads EAGVVQSPRYKIIEKKQPVAFWCNPISGHNTLYWYLQNLGQGPELLIRYENEEAVDDSQLPKDRFSAERLKGVDSTLKIQPAELGDSAVYLCASSPRTGWYTFGSGTRLTVV.

This rearrangement joins TRBV15 to TRBJ1-4, with 9 bases matching TRBD1. CDR1 is LNHNV, CDR2 YYDKDF, per germline (reference sequence). With V trimmed by 0 bases and J by 10 bases, 9 bases remained unmatched. The CDR3 has 16 amino acids. The CDR3, as DNA: TGTGCCACCAGCAGAGACCTCGGGACAGGGAGTGGAAAACTGTTTTTT. Translating gives CATSRDLGTGSGKLFF.

The sample holds a few counts of this clonotype. The CDR3, as DNA: TGCAGTGCTAGAGATCGGCCCACTAGGGAGCAGTTCTTC. It codes for CSARDRPTREQFF. This chain connects TRBV20-1 to TRBJ2-1; TRBD2 might be the D (5 bases). Germline loops: CDR1 DFQATT, CDR2 SNEGSKA (reference sequence). The CDR3 is 13 amino acids. The V and J ends lost 0 bases and 10 bases respectively, with 13 bases between them.

This clonotype was picked up many times. This sequence joins TRBV27 and TRBJ2-3, with D unclear. V lost 6 bases and J 0 bases, leaving 10 bases between the germline ends. Per the germline V gene, CDR1 is MNHEY and CDR2 is SMNVEV (reference sequence). The CDR3 runs to 14 residues. The chain's CDR3 is CASSLDQSTDTQYF. CDR3 in DNA: TGTGCCAGCAGCTTGGACCAGAGCACAGATACGCAGTATTTT.

The rearrangement uses TRBV10-2 and TRBJ2-7, with no clear D. Germline CDR1 and CDR2: WSHSY and SAAADI. Trimming took 2 bases from V and 9 from J, leaving 11 bases between them. The CDR3 runs to 12 residues. CDR3: CASSEVWELQYF. CDR3 DNA sequence: TGCGCCAGCAGTGAGGTTTGGGAACTGCAGTACTTC.